This entry concerns a single T cell receptor (beta chain). Antigen: not known. Assembly of TCR beta libraries relied on iRepertoire HTBI primers together with Arm-PCR of CDR3 regions. TCRdb re-called the multiplex PCR reads through MiXCR, storing one row per CDR3 protein. The table lists approximately 390,000 distinct CDR3 sequences, about 17% of them singletons. The data were obtained in a study of regulatory T cells in long-lasting Graves disease. The study, taken as a whole, reports: Favored usage of TRBV28, TRBJ1-2 and TRBJ2-5 was recorded in persistent disease.

Described time point: newly diagnosed GD, antithyroid drugs for less than 3 months. The authors made the TCR library using RNA they extracted from PBMCs. All patients originated from an endocrinology department located in Xi'an, China. The junction had 2 bases not matched to a gene; V was cut back by 1 base and J by 3 bases. CDR1 SGDLS and CDR2 YYNGEE come from the germline V gene. This CDR3 region has 14 residues. This same sample was also taken into another study, of T cells in Graves' hyperthyroidism and ophthalmopathy. This second study says: Most thyroid-expanded clonotypes above 0.001 were also found in blood.

The source of this sequence is a woman between 18 and 29 years old with Graves disease. V usage is TRBV9 and J usage is TRBJ2-3; TRBD1 matches 7 bases. Specimen: peripheral blood mononuclear cells (PBMCs), collected at new diagnosis, from a patient treated with antithyroid drugs. For the CDR3, the DNA is TGTGCCAGCAGCGTAAAGACAGGGACAGATACGCAGTATTTT. Amino acid sequence: CASSVKTGTDTQYF.